This section outlines one T cell receptor (beta chain) sequence together with its context. The data belong to a study of T cells in localized non-small cell lung cancer. CDR3 length equals 15 residues. Trimming took off 6 bases at V and 7 bases at J, with 19 bases between the two ends. The data were produced by immunoSEQ multiplex PCR, yet TCRdb's version contains in-frame clones alone and is incomplete. Of 4,600 or so clones in the sample, around 28% were seen once. This specimen was lung tumor tissue, taken before any cancer treatment. The receptor's source is a man aged 40 to 69 with stage III squamous cell lung carcinoma. The V call is TRBV23-1, the J call TRBJ1-5, with a possible D match to TRBD1 (5 bases). TRBV23-1 is classed as an ORF, of uncertain function. CDR3 DNA sequence: TGCGCCAGCAGCCAAGAAGTCGGTCGGGGGCAGCCCCAGCATTTT. Translated: CASSQEVGRGQPQHF.